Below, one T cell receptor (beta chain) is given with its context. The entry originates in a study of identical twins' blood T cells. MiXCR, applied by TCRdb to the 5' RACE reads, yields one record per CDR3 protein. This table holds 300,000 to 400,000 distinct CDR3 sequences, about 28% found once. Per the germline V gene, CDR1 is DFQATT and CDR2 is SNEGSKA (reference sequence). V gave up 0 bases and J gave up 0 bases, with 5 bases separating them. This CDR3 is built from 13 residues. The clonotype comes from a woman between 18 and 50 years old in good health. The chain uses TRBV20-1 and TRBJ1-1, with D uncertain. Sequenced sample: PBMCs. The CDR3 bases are TGCAGTGCTAGAGACAGCTTGAACACTGAAGCTTTCTTT. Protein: CSARDSLNTEAFF.